What follows are 26 T cell receptor beta chains derived from one specimen sequenced in a study of regulatory T cells in long-lasting Graves disease. Libraries of TCR beta came from iRepertoire HTBI primers plus Arm-PCR of CDR3 regions. TCRdb analysed the multiplex PCR reads with MiXCR anew, one entry per CDR3 protein. This repertoire shows 400,000 to 500,000 distinct CDR3 sequences, 14% found once; its top ten account for 17%. The time point was: newly diagnosed GD, antithyroid drugs for less than 3 months. PBMC-extracted RNA yielded the TCR library. The same sample was also used in a study of T cells in Graves' hyperthyroidism and ophthalmopathy.

The starting material was peripheral blood mononuclear cells (PBMCs), obtained at new diagnosis, from a patient treated with antithyroid drugs. All receptors derive from a woman aged 45-65 years with Graves disease.

The chain couples TRBV15 to TRBJ2-4; D unclear. Germline CDR1 LNHNV, CDR2 YYDKDF (reference sequence). The CDR3 spans 17 residues. The V end was cut by 5 bases, the J end by 0 bases, with 17 bases between. The CDR3 spells CATSSRTVALAKNIQYF. The CDR3 DNA reads TGTGCCACCAGCTCTCGGACCGTTGCTTTAGCCAAAAACATTCAGTACTTC.

The CDR3 loop is CASSPVTGEGNQPQHF. The CDR3 DNA is TGTGCCAGCAGCCCGGTGACAGGGGAGGGCAATCAGCCCCAGCATTTT. The chain joins TRBV6-1 to TRBJ1-5, with 8 bases aligning to TRBD1. Unmatched junction bases numbered 9, after V lost 6 bases and J lost 2 bases. This CDR3 has 16 amino acids. Germline V gene sequence: CDR1 MNHNS, CDR2 SASEGT.

This clonotype was observed at least ten times. One end of the junction does not line up with germline, which may come from a read error. The rearrangement uses TRBV5-1 and TRBJ2-7, with TRBD1 matching 8 bases. The germline CDR1 and CDR2 sequences are SGHRS and YFSETQ. CDR3 length: 15 amino acids. CDR3 DNA: TGTGCCAGCAGCTACTGGACAGGGAGCACCTACGAGCAGTACTTC. The encoded protein is CASSYWTGSTYEQYF.

This clonotype was picked up many times. The chain links TRBV28 to TRBJ2-3; perhaps D is TRBD1 or TRBD2 (6 bases each). Germline CDR1 and CDR2: MDHEN and SYDVKM. Trimming left V 6 bases short and J 7 bases short, with 8 bases between. This CDR3 region has 11 residues. The CDR3 sequence is CASSRGHTQYF. The CDR3 coding sequence is TGTGCCAGCAGCCGGGGGCATACGCAGTATTTT.

This clonotype was counted ten times or more. The chain has TRBV10-3 and TRBJ2-7; D could derive from TRBD1 or TRBD2 (5 bases each). CDR3 length equals 15 residues. Germline loops: CDR1 ENHRY, CDR2 SYGVKD. The ends were cut back, 0 bases at V and 5 bases at J, with 14 bases in the middle. CDR3 in amino acids: CAISESRGSFHEQYF. In DNA form, the CDR3 reads TGTGCCATCAGTGAGTCGAGGGGCAGTTTCCACGAGCAGTACTTC.

Only a few counts were recorded for this clonotype. The rearrangement uses TRBV2 and TRBJ2-7; the D gene is possibly TRBD1 (5 bases). Germline V gives CDR1 SNHLY, CDR2 FYNNEI. The CDR3 is made up of 14 amino acids. V lost 1 base and J 6 bases, leaving 13 bases between the germline ends. Written as DNA, the CDR3 is TGTGCCAGCAGTGAAGGGGGCTCTCTAGTCGAGCAGTACTTC. This codes for CASSEGGSLVEQYF.

A note on this clonotype: The junction departs from germline at one end; a sequencing error may be responsible. This sequence joins TRBV9 and TRBJ1-1, with D tentatively TRBD1 (6 bases). The V gene's germline CDR1 is SGDLS and CDR2 YYNGEE. CDR3 length: 15 amino acids. This CDR3 is CASGVGGGLNTEAFF. In DNA, the CDR3 is TGTGCCAGCGGCGTAGGGGGAGGGTTGAACACTGAAGCTTTCTTT.

The sample holds many counts of this clonotype. The chain has TRBV6-1 and TRBJ2-7, with D possibly matching TRBD1 (6 bases). The V end was cut by 7 bases, the J end by 0 bases, with 7 bases between. The CDR3 consists of 12 residues. The germline V gene has CDR1 MNHNS and CDR2 SASEGT. CDR3: CASTGDSYEQYF. In DNA, the CDR3 is TGTGCCAGCACAGGGGACTCCTACGAGCAGTACTTC.

The gene calls are TRBV20-1 and TRBJ2-5; D could derive from TRBD1 or TRBD2 (6 bases each). CDR1 is DFQATT and CDR2 is SNEGSKA in the germline V gene (reference sequence). The CDR3 sequence is 15 residues long. The ends were cut back, 4 bases at V and 4 bases at J, with 19 bases in the middle. CDR3 loop: CSAKGWGALLETQYF. The DNA for the CDR3 is TGCAGTGCTAAAGGATGGGGGGCGCTTTTAGAGACCCAGTACTTC.

J is TRBJ2-6 and V is TRBV27; no firm D call. CDR3 length equals 12 residues. Germline V gene data show CDR1 as MNHEY and CDR2 as SMNVEV (reference sequence). V shed 7 bases and J shed 4 bases, with 5 bases lying between them. The CDR3 DNA reads as TGTGCCAGCATGGGAGGGGCCAACGTCCTGACTTTC. Encoded protein: CASMGGANVLTF.

The chain couples TRBV27 to TRBJ1-1, with D unclear. The CDR3 totals 14 residues. The V and J ends lost 0 bases and 8 bases respectively, with 13 bases between them. Germline values: CDR1 MNHEY, CDR2 SMNVEV (reference sequence). The CDR3 reads CASSLSLNKQEAFF. The CDR3 bases are TGTGCCAGCAGTTTATCGCTCAATAAACAGGAAGCTTTCTTT.

To note about this clonotype: A read error is likely here: a far larger clone is one base away. The chain is built from TRBV7-6 and TRBJ2-1, with 12 bases that match TRBD2. The germline V gene encodes CDR1 SGHVS and CDR2 FNYEAQ. The CDR3 sequence is 15 residues long. CDR3 sequence: CAGSVGTSGYNEQFF. The CDR3 DNA sequence: TGTGCCGGCAGCGTAGGGACTAGCGGGTACAATGAGCAGTTCTTC.

Only a few counts were recorded for this clonotype. This chain joins TRBV3-1 and TRBJ2-5; D gene ambiguous. V was shortened by 0 bases and J by 10 bases, with 3 bases between the two germline ends. Germline V CDR1 and CDR2: LGHDT, YNNKEL (reference sequence). The CDR3 loop spans 10 amino acids. The CDR3 DNA follows: TGTGCCAGCAGCCAAGATGGCCAGTACTTC. Translated, it gives CASSQDGQYF.

This clonotype was seen many times. The chain combines TRBV7-8 with TRBJ2-5, with D possibly TRBD1 on 6 matching bases. CDR3 length: 18 residues. V dropped 0 bases and J dropped 2 bases, with 19 bases sitting between them. The germline gives CDR1 SGHVS, CDR2 FQNEAQ. The CDR3 coding sequence is TGTGCCAGCAGCTTAGCGACAGGTTTGGGGCCCATACAAGAGACCCAGTACTTC. The encoded protein is CASSLATGLGPIQETQYF.

This clonotype occurred a few times. The gene calls are TRBV27 and TRBJ2-5; TRBD2 matches 8 bases. The CDR3 consists of 15 residues. Germline V gene sequence: CDR1 MNHEY, CDR2 SMNVEV (reference sequence). Germline trimming cut 4 bases from V and 1 base from J; bases unmatched to any gene: 5. CDR3 DNA sequence: TGTGCCAGCAGTTCGCCAGGGACTAGCCAAGAGACCCAGTACTTC. Translated, it gives CASSSPGTSQETQYF.

The sample holds many counts of this clonotype. The chain joins TRBV20-1 to TRBJ2-3; 8 nucleotides line up with TRBD2. This CDR3 spans 15 amino acids. J gave up 1 base and V 2 bases, and 5 bases lay outside the gene matches. Germline V gene lookup returns CDR1 DFQATT and CDR2 SNEGSKA (reference sequence). The CDR3 coding sequence is TGCAGTGCTAGAAATCCGGGAGGGCGCACAGATACGCAGTATTTT. Translation: CSARNPGGRTDTQYF.

With regard to this clonotype: Since a much larger clone is just one base distant, this may be a read error. Likely a read error: the CDR3 ends without its conserved phenylalanine or tryptophan. The chain has TRBV5-5 and TRBJ2-7; 9 bases line up with TRBD1. This CDR3 region has 14 residues. Germline CDR1 is SGHKS and CDR2 is YYEKEE (reference sequence). V was clipped by 4 bases and J by 5 bases; unmatched bases: 7. CDR3 residues: CASSKTGQGHEQYS. CDR3 DNA sequence: TGTGCCAGCAGCAAGACGGGACAGGGCCACGAGCAGTACTCC.

The J gene is TRBJ1-1, the V gene TRBV5-1; TRBD1 aligns across 9 bases. Germline V CDR1 and CDR2: SGHRS, YFSETQ. The CDR3 has 15 residues. Trimming at V came to 4 bases and at J to 4 bases, leaving 8 bases not matched to a gene. DNA for the CDR3: TGCGCCAGCAGCCCCGGGGACAGGGAATCCACTGAAGCTTTCTTT. The encoded protein is CASSPGDRESTEAFF.

This clonotype has at least ten counts. The chain combines TRBV6-1 with TRBJ1-5; D remains ambiguous. Germline V gene data show CDR1 as MNHNS and CDR2 as SASEGT. This CDR3 is 14 amino acids long. The V end was cut by 6 bases, the J end by 3 bases, with 12 bases between. CDR3: CASSSERNNQPQHF. CDR3 coding DNA: TGTGCCAGCAGCTCCGAAAGAAACAATCAGCCCCAGCATTTT.

Ten or more counts support this clonotype. This rearrangement joins TRBV3-1 to TRBJ2-7; TRBD1 agrees at 8 bases. The germline V gene encodes CDR1 LGHDT and CDR2 YNNKEL (reference sequence). CDR3 size: 14 residues. After removal of 1 base from V and 3 bases from J, the junction contained 2 bases not matched to a gene. In DNA, the CDR3 is TGTGCCAGCAGCCAAGGTGGGACAGGCTACGAGCAGTACTTC. Translated, it gives CASSQGGTGYEQYF.

At least ten counts were recorded for this clonotype. V gene TRBV27 combines with J gene TRBJ2-1, with 13 bases identical to TRBD2. The CDR3 contains 16 residues. Germline-derived CDR1 and CDR2 are MNHEY and SMNVEV (reference sequence). Trimming at V came to 1 base and at J to 6 bases, leaving 3 bases not matched to a gene. The CDR3 sequence: CASSLWGLAGFNEQFF. Here the CDR3 DNA reads TGTGCCAGCAGTTTATGGGGACTAGCGGGATTCAATGAGCAGTTCTTC.

This clonotype has just a few counts. At one of its ends the junction is not consistent with the germline gene, which may arise from a read error. The chain joins TRBV11-2 to TRBJ2-1, with 11 bases identical to TRBD2. The CDR3 runs to 20 residues. The germline V gene encodes CDR1 SGHAT and CDR2 FQNNGV. CDR3 sequence (DNA): TGTGCCAGCAGCTTAGGGCTAGCGGGAGGACCCTCATCTACTTTGAATGGGCAGTTCTTC. It specifies CASSLGLAGGPSSTLNGQFF.

This clonotype was found many times. At one of its ends the junction is not consistent with the germline gene, which may arise from a read error. V is TRBV5-1 and J is TRBJ2-1; D not resolved. The CDR3 sequence is 13 residues long. CDR1 and CDR2 from the germline V gene are SGHRS and YFSETQ. The CDR3 is CASSLALYSEQFF. CDR3 in DNA: TGCGCCAGCAGCTTGGCTCTCTACAGTGAGCAGTTCTTC.

A few counts support this clonotype. The chain recombines TRBV2 with TRBJ2-2, with 7 positions matching TRBD2. CDR1 SNHLY and CDR2 FYNNEI come from the germline V gene. The V gene end was trimmed by 4 bases and the J gene end by 2 bases; junction bases not matched to a gene: 1. The CDR3 consists of 14 residues. The CDR3 region has the DNA TGTGCCAGCAGTGGGGGGGGTAACACCGGGGAGCTGTTTTTT. This sequence encodes CASSGGGNTGELFF.

This clonotype was observed a handful of times. The chain combines TRBV18 with TRBJ2-7; 9 positions match TRBD1. The CDR3 has 14 amino acids. The germline gives CDR1 KGHSH, CDR2 LQKENI. The trim removed 6 bases at V and 5 bases at J, leaving 8 bases unmatched. The CDR3 reads CASSPGTGLNEQYF. The CDR3 region has the DNA TGTGCCAGCTCCCCCGGGACAGGGCTAAACGAGCAGTACTTC.

This clonotype was counted at least ten times. The chain couples TRBV28 to TRBJ2-4; the D gene is possibly TRBD1 (6 bases). Germline CDR1 is MDHEN and CDR2 is SYDVKM. V was pared by 0 bases and J by 5 bases, with 14 bases between. This CDR3 comprises 16 residues. The CDR3 DNA is TGTGCCAGCAGTTTATGGGGGGCTACAAGCCAAAACATTCAGTACTTC. It specifies CASSLWGATSQNIQYF.